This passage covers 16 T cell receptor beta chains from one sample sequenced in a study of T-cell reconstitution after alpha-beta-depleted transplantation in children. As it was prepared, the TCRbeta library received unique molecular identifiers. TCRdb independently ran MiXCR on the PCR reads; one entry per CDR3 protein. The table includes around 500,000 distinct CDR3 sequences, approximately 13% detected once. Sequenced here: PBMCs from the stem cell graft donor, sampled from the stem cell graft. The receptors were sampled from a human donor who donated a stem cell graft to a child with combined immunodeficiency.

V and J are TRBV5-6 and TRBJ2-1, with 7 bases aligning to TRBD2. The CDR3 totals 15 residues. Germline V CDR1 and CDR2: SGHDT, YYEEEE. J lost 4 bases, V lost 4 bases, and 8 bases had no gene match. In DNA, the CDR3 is TGTGCCAGCAGCGAGAGCGGGGTTTCGTACAATGAGCAGTTCTTC. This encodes CASSESGVSYNEQFF.

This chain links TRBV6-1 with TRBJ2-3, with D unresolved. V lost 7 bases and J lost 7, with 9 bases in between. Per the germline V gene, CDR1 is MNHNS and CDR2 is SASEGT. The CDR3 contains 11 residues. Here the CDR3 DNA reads TGTGCCAGCACTGAGCTACATACGCAGTATTTT. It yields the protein CASTELHTQYF.

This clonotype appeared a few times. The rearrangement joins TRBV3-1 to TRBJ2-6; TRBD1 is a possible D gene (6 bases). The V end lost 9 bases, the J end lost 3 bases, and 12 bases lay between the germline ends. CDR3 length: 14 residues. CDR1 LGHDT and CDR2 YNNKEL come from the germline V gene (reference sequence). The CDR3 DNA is TGTGCCAGTCGATGGGGGCGTGGGGCCAACGTCCTGACTTTC. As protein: CASRWGRGANVLTF.

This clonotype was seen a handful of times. DNA of the CDR3: TGTGCCATCAGTGACCAGGGCGGGGAGAGCTATGGCTACACCTTC. Its translation is CAISDQGGESYGYTF. This chain joins TRBV10-3 and TRBJ1-2; maybe TRBD1 (5 bases). Between the trimmed V and J ends, which lost 3 bases and 4 bases, there was a span of 15 bases. This CDR3 comprises 15 residues. CDR1 and CDR2 (germline): ENHRY, SYGVKD.

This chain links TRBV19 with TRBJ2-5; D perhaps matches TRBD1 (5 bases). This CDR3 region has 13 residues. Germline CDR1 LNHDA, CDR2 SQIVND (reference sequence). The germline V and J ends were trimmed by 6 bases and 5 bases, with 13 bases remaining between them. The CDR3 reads CASSKTVSETQYF. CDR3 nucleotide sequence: TGTGCCAGTAGCAAGACAGTGTCGGAGACCCAGTACTTC.

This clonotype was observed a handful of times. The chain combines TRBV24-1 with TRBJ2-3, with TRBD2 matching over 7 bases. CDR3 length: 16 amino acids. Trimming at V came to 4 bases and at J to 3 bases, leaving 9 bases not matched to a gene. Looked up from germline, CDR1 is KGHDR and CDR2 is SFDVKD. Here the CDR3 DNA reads TGTGCCACCAGTGACCCTAGCGGTGTAGGAACAGATACGCAGTATTTT. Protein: CATSDPSGVGTDTQYF.

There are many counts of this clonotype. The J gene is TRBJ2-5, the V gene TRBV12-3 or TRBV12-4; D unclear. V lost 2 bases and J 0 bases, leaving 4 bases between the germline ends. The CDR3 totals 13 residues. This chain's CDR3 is CASSLRHQETQYF. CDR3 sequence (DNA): TGTGCCAGCAGTTTACGCCACCAAGAGACCCAGTACTTC.

The CDR3, as DNA: TGCGCCAGCAGCATTACAGGGGGCCGAGAGACCCAGTACTTC. Protein sequence: CASSITGGRETQYF. J is TRBJ2-5 and V is TRBV5-1; the match to TRBD1 covers 9 bases. Germline lookup yields CDR1 SGHRS and CDR2 YFSETQ. J lost 4 bases, V lost 4 bases, and 5 bases had no gene match. CDR3 length: 14 residues.

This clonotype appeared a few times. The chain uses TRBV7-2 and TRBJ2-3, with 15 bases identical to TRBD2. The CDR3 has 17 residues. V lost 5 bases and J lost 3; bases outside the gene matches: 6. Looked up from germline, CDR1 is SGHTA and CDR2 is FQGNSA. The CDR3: CASSQGTSGGRTDTQYF. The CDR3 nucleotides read TGTGCCAGCAGCCAAGGGACTAGCGGGGGGAGGACAGATACGCAGTATTTT.

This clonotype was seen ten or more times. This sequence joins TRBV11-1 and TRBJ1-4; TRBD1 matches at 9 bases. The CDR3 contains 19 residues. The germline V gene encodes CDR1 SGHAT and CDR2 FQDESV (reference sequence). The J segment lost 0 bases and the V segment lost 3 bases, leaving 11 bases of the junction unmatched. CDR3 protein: CASSFSRDRVVATNEKLFF. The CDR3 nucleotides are TGTGCCAGCAGCTTTAGCCGGGACAGGGTGGTGGCAACTAATGAAAAACTGTTTTTT.

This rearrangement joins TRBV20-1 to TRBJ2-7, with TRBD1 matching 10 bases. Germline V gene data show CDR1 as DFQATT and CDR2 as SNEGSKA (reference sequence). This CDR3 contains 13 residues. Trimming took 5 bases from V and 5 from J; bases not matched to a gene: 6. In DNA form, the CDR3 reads TGCAGTGCTTGGGACAGGGGATACAACGAGCAGTACTTC. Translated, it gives CSAWDRGYNEQYF.

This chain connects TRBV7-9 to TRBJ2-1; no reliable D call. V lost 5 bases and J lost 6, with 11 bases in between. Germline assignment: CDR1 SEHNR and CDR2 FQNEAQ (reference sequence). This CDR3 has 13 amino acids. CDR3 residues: CASSTRRANEQFF. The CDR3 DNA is TGTGCCAGCAGCACCCGGCGCGCCAATGAGCAGTTCTTC.

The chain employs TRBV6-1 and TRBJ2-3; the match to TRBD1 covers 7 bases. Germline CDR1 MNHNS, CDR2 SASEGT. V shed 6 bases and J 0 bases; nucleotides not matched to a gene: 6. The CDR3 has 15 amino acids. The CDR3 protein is CASRSTGASTDTQYF. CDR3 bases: TGTGCCAGCAGATCAACAGGGGCTAGCACAGATACGCAGTATTTT.

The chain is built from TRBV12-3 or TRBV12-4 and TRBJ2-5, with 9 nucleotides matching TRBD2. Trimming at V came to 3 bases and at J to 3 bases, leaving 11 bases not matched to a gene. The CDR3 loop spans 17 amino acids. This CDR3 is CASSFYLHASGEETQYF. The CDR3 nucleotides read TGTGCCAGCAGTTTCTACCTCCATGCTAGCGGGGAAGAGACCCAGTACTTC.

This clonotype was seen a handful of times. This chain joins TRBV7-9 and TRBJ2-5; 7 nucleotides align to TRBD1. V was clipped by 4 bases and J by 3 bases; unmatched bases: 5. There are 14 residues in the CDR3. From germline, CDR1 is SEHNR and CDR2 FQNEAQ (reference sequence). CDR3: CASSSSQGEETQYF. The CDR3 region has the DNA TGTGCCAGCAGCTCCTCCCAGGGGGAAGAGACCCAGTACTTC.

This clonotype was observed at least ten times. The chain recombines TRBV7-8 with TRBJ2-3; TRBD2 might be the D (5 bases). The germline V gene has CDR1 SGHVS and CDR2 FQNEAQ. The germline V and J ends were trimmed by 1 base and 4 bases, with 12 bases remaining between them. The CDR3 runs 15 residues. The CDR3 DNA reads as TGTGCCAGCAGCTTAGGTCCGGAGGTCCCAGATACGCAGTATTTT. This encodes CASSLGPEVPDTQYF.